The entry below gives a single TCR beta chain sequence along with its context. CDR1 is LNHDA and CDR2 is SQIVND in the germline V gene (reference sequence). V was cut by 0 bases and J by 8 bases, with 9 bases left in between. The CDR3 spans 13 residues. These data come from a study of blood T cell repertoires in COVID-19. Background on the study: PBMCs, B-cell-depleted T cells, or T cells provided the cDNA or gDNA that made up the material.

Generated by immunoSEQ multiplex PCR, the TCRdb table keeps only in-frame clones and is missing some. The table shows 40,000 to 60,000 clones, with 85% to 90% occurring only once. The chain employs TRBV19 and TRBJ2-3; D gene uncertain. The receptor's source is a woman older than 75 with COVID-19, enrolled during active disease. Sequenced sample: peripheral blood. The CDR3 region is CASSIDRSSTQYF. CDR3 in DNA: TGTGCCAGTAGTATAGATCGGTCGAGTACGCAGTATTTT.